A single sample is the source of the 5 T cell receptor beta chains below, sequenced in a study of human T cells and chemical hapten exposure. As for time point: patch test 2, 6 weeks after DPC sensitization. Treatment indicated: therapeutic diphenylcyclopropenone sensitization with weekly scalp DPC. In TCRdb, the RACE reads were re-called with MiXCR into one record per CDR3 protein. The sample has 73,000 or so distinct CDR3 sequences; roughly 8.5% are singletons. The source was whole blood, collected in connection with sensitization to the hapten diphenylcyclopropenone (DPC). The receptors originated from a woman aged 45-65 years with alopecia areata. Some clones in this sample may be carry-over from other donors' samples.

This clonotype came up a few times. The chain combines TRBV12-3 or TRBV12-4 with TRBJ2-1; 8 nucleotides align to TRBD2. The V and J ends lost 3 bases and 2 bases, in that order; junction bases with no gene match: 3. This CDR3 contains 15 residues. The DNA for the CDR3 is TGTGCCAGCAGTTTCGGCGGGGGGACCTACAATGAGCAGTTCTTC. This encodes CASSFGGGTYNEQFF.

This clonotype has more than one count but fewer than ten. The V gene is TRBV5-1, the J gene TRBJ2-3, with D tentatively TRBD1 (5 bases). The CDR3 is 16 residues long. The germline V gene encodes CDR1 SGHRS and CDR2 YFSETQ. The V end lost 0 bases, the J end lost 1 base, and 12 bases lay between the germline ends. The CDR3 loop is CASSLATTVGTDTQYF. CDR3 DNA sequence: TGCGCCAGCAGCTTGGCCACGACAGTCGGCACAGATACGCAGTATTTT.

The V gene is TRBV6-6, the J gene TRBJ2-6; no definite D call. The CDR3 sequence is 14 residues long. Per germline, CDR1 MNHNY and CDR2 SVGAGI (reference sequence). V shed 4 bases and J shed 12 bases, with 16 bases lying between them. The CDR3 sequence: CASSFPRATPVLTF. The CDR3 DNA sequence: TGTGCCAGCAGTTTCCCCCGGGCCACCCCCGTCCTGACTTTC.

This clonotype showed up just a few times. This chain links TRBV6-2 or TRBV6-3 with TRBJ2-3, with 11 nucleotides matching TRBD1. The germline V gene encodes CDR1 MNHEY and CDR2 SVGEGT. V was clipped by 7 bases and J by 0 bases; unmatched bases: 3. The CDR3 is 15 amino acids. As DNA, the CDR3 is TGTGCCAGCAAGTGGGACAGGGGGAGCACAGATACGCAGTATTTT. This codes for CASKWDRGSTDTQYF.

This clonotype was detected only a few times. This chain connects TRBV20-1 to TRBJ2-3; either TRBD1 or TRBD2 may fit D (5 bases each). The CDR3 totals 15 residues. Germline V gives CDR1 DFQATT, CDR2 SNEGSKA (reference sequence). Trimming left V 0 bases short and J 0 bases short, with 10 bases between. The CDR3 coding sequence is TGCAGTGCTAGAGATCCCAGGGAGAGCACAGATACGCAGTATTTT. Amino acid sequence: CSARDPRESTDTQYF.